This is a list of T cell receptor beta chains from one sample in a study. TCRdb re-called the 5' RACE reads with MiXCR, one entry per CDR3 protein. Altogether about 62,000 distinct CDR3 sequences are present, about 31% being singletons, with the ten largest covering 2% to 2.5%. The specimen sequenced was tumor-infiltrating naive CD4+ T cells sorted from the breast tumor. Source of these receptors: a female donor with breast cancer. Both conserved end residues are part of each CDR3. A D gene is named only where the DNA matches it firmly. Some rows mark clone size as missing; the rest say once, few, many or name a class of expanded clone.

d_call,v_call,j_call,clone_size,cdr3_nt,cdr3_aa
NA,TRBV28,TRBJ1-5,NA,TGTGCCAGCAGTTTTACCTTGGGGGGGAGCAATCAGCCCCAGCATTTT,CASSFTLGGSNQPQHF
TRBD2,TRBV6-5,TRBJ2-1,NA,TGTGCCAGCAGTTACGGCGGGGGGAATGAGCAGTTCTTC,CASSYGGGNEQFF
NA,TRBV6-2/TRBV6-3,TRBJ1-2,few,TGTGCCAGCAGGGACAACATTGTTGTCTATGGCTACACCTTC,CASRDNIVVYGYTF
NA,TRBV9,TRBJ1-4,NA,TGTGCCAGCAGCGTCTCGGGACAAGAAGAACTGTTTTTT,CASSVSGQEELFF
NA,TRBV5-1,TRBJ2-1,many,TGCGCCAGCAGCTTGGTCAGGGGACACAATGAGCAGTTCTTC,CASSLVRGHNEQFF
TRBD1,TRBV7-6,TRBJ1-6,few,TGTGCCAGCAGCCGGGACAGGGTGTGGAATTCACCCCTCCACTTT,CASSRDRVWNSPLHF
NA,TRBV15,TRBJ2-3,many,TGTGCCACCAGCAGAGTTGCGGGGCCAACAGATACGCAGTATTTT,CATSRVAGPTDTQYF
TRBD1,TRBV29-1,TRBJ2-5,NA,TGCAGCGGAAGGACAGGGCAAGAGACCCAGTACTTC,CSGRTGQETQYF
NA,TRBV7-8,TRBJ2-5,NA,TGTACCAGCAGCGCCACATACAACCAAGAGACCCAGTACTTC,CTSSATYNQETQYF
NA,TRBV5-5,TRBJ2-5,few,TGTGCCAGCAGCCCAGCCGGCGAGACCCAGTACTTC,CASSPAGETQYF
NA,TRBV7-2,TRBJ1-4,few,TGTGCCAGCCAAGATTTAACTAATGAAAAACTGTTTTTT,CASQDLTNEKLFF
TRBD1,TRBV5-1,TRBJ2-5,many,TGCGCCAGCAGCTTGGAGCACAGGGGAACAGAGACCCAGTACTTC,CASSLEHRGTETQYF
NA,TRBV12-3/TRBV12-4,TRBJ1-2,few,TGTGCCAGCAGAACCGGGCCTCATGCCTCCTATGGCTACACCTTC,CASRTGPHASYGYTF
TRBD2,TRBV7-6,TRBJ2-7,NA,TGTGCCAGCAGCTTACAGGGACTAGACGGCGAGCAGTACTTC,CASSLQGLDGEQYF
TRBD2,TRBV6-1,TRBJ2-1,few,TGTGCCAGCAGTACCCGACTAGCTCGAAGAAGAGACAGCTTTCAGTTCTTC,CASSTRLARRRDSFQFF
TRBD2,TRBV5-1,TRBJ2-7,many,TGCGCCAGCAGCTTTGGACCAAGCGGGAGTCTCTTTGAGCAGTACTTC,CASSFGPSGSLFEQYF
NA,TRBV6-5,TRBJ1-4,NA,TGTGCCAGCAGTTACGTCCAGGGTGAAAAACTGTTTTTT,CASSYVQGEKLFF
TRBD1,TRBV27,TRBJ2-6,NA,TGTGCCAGCAGTCTAACCGGGACAGGGGCCTCTGGGGCCAACGTCCTGACTTTC,CASSLTGTGASGANVLTF
TRBD1,TRBV3-1,TRBJ2-1,few,TGTGCCAGTAGCCAAGGGACAGGGGTTTCGGATGAGCAGTTCTTC,CASSQGTGVSDEQFF
TRBD1,TRBV6-5,TRBJ1-1,few,TGTGCCAGCAGGGGTACAGGGGCGGAGGGAGCTTTCTTT,CASRGTGAEGAFF
NA,TRBV7-3,TRBJ1-5,NA,TGTGCCAGCAGTTTACGGGGACCCCAAAACCAGCCCCAGCATTTT,CASSLRGPQNQPQHF
NA,TRBV20-1,TRBJ2-7,NA,TGCAGTGCTGCGGATCCCAAGCGGGCCTCTCCTGGCGAGCAGTACTTC,CSAADPKRASPGEQYF
NA,TRBV15,TRBJ2-5,NA,TGTGCCACCAGCAGAGAGACAGAACCACAAGAGACCCAGTACTTC,CATSRETEPQETQYF
TRBD1,TRBV11-2,TRBJ2-5,few,TGTGCCAGCAGCTTGGGGGACAGGGGTTTAGAGACCCAGTACTTC,CASSLGDRGLETQYF
TRBD1,TRBV20-1,TRBJ2-7,NA,TGCAGTGCTAGCCACTACCTCCGGGACAGGGGCTCCTACGAGCAGTACTTC,CSASHYLRDRGSYEQYF